The 21 T cell receptor beta chains presented below share a single source sample, sequenced in a study of PD-1 blockade in classical Hodgkin lymphoma. Autologous stem cell transplantation was followed by relapse in every patient, and brentuximab vedotin exposure varied. The protocol was immunoSEQ multiplex PCR, while the TCRdb copy is restricted to in-frame clones and leaves out a portion. This table has about 21,000 clones, 68% appearing once. The sequencing here drew on peripheral blood mononuclear cells (PBMCs), taken at baseline. These receptors originate from a human donor with classical Hodgkin lymphoma.

This rearrangement joins TRBV6-5 to TRBJ2-3; D uncertain. Germline lookup yields CDR1 MNHEY and CDR2 SVGAGI. V was pared by 2 bases and J by 2 bases, with 5 bases between. The CDR3 loop spans 13 amino acids. CDR3 DNA sequence: TGTGCCAGCAGTTACGGCGACACAGATACGCAGTATTTT. It translates to CASSYGDTDTQYF.

This clone was seen a few times. The chain employs TRBV28 and TRBJ1-1; D may be TRBD1 (5 bases). This CDR3 spans 15 amino acids. Trimming pared 3 bases from V and 1 base from J, leaving 12 bases between. CDR1 is MDHEN, CDR2 SYDVKM, per germline. CDR3 coding DNA: TGTGCCAGCAGTTTGACAGTCATGAAGAACACTGAAGCTTTCTTT. Translation: CASSLTVMKNTEAFF.

As for this clone: Other nucleotide sequences from this sample produce the same CDR3. The V call is TRBV30, the J call TRBJ2-7, with 11 bases lining up with TRBD1. The CDR3 is 14 residues long. Germline values: CDR1 GTSNPN, CDR2 SVGIG (reference sequence). Unmatched junction bases numbered 4, after V lost 2 bases and J lost 4 bases. The CDR3 sequence: CAWSSGTGGYEQYF. The CDR3 DNA sequence: TGTGCCTGGAGTTCCGGGACAGGGGGATACGAGCAGTACTTC.

A few counts support this clone. The J gene is TRBJ2-1, the V gene TRBV29-1; possible D gene TRBD2, 7 bases. The CDR3 consists of 15 residues. Germline values: CDR1 SQVTM, CDR2 ANQGSEA. Trimming stripped 7 bases from V and 2 bases from J, with 18 bases between. Written as DNA, the CDR3 is TGCAGCGCCCTAGGGGGGGATAATACCTACAATGAGCAGTTCTTC. It is translated as CSALGGDNTYNEQFF.

The chain combines TRBV6-5 with TRBJ2-7, with TRBD2 identical over 8 bases. The junction had 14 bases not matched to a gene; V was cut back by 8 bases and J by 5 bases. The germline CDR1 and CDR2 sequences are MNHEY and SVGAGI. The CDR3 runs to 15 residues. In DNA form, the CDR3 reads TGTGCCAGCCACCCGTGGGGAGCGGGAGACAACGAGCAGTACTTC. It encodes CASHPWGAGDNEQYF.

V is TRBV6-5 and J is TRBJ1-5, with a possible D match to TRBD1 (5 bases). Germline lookup yields CDR1 MNHEY and CDR2 SVGAGI. V lost 4 bases, J lost 7 bases, and 14 bases lay in between. The CDR3 contains 14 residues. The CDR3 here is CASSLGGVGQPQHF. DNA for the CDR3: TGTGCCAGCAGTTTGGGGGGAGTAGGCCAGCCCCAGCATTTT.

V is TRBV28 and J is TRBJ2-7; TRBD1 agrees at 9 bases. The V and J ends lost 5 bases and 3 bases, in that order; junction bases with no gene match: 5. The germline V gene has CDR1 MDHEN and CDR2 SYDVKM. This CDR3 spans 14 amino acids. The CDR3 DNA reads TGTGCCAGCAGTACTACAGGGGGCGGCTACGAGCAGTACTTC. This encodes CASSTTGGGYEQYF.

The V and J genes are TRBV9 and TRBJ2-6; TRBD2 matches at 7 bases. The germline V gene has CDR1 SGDLS and CDR2 YYNGEE. CDR3 length: 18 residues. The ends lost 5 bases at V and 2 bases at J; junction bases unmatched: 13. CDR3 coding DNA: TGTGCCAGCAGGGGGATTGATCGGGAGGTTCCTGGGGCCAACGTCCTGACTTTC. As protein: CASRGIDREVPGANVLTF.

The CDR3 sequence is CSVRGDTDTQYF. The CDR3 bases are TGCAGCGTTCGCGGAGACACAGATACGCAGTATTTT. The V gene is TRBV29-1, the J gene TRBJ2-3; D gene ambiguous. Germline CDR1 and CDR2: SQVTM and ANQGSEA. The length of the CDR3 is 12 residues. Trimming took 5 bases from V and 2 from J, leaving 8 bases between them.

This rearrangement joins TRBV27 to TRBJ1-5; the D is unclear. Trimming shortened V by 0 bases and J by 5 bases, and 8 bases separated the two germline ends. Germline CDR1 reads MNHEY; CDR2 reads SMNVEV (reference sequence). The CDR3 is 14 residues long. CDR3 loop: CASSLSFVDQPQHF. In DNA, the CDR3 is TGTGCCAGCAGTTTATCGTTCGTGGATCAGCCCCAGCATTTT.

The V gene is TRBV4-3, the J gene TRBJ2-2, with unresolved D. Trimming removed 0 bases at V and 5 bases at J, with 7 bases between. The CDR3 has 14 residues. The germline CDR1 and CDR2 sequences are LGHNA and YSLEER. The CDR3 DNA reads TGCGCCAGCAGCCAAGAGTTCCAGACCGGGGAGCTGTTTTTT. Its protein is CASSQEFQTGELFF.

About this clone itself: Other DNA variants within this sample encode the same CDR3. The genes are TRBV6-1 and TRBJ2-3; the match to TRBD2 covers 7 bases. V gave up 1 base and J gave up 5 bases; unmatched junction bases: 6. Germline CDR1 MNHNS, CDR2 SASEGT. This CDR3 has 15 residues. As DNA, the CDR3 is TGTGCCAGCAGTGAAGGTGGGAGGGCCGGAGATACGCAGTATTTT. This translates into CASSEGGRAGDTQYF.

This chain joins TRBV28 and TRBJ2-3; 8 positions match TRBD2. Germline V gene data show CDR1 as MDHEN and CDR2 as SYDVKM. The trim removed 2 bases at V and 3 bases at J, leaving 13 bases unmatched. CDR3 size: 18 residues. The CDR3 coding sequence is TGTGCCAGCAGTTTAGGTCACGGGGGGGCTGGTAGGACAGATACGCAGTATTTT. Translation: CASSLGHGGAGRTDTQYF.

This clone was counted a few times. The chain links TRBV25-1 to TRBJ2-7; 7 positions match TRBD2. The CDR3 has 16 residues. With 1 base clipped from V and 6 bases from J, the junction kept 12 bases outside the gene matches. From germline, CDR1 is MGHDK and CDR2 SYGVNS. The CDR3 here is CASSEFARWEGGEQYF. Written as DNA, the CDR3 is TGTGCCAGCAGTGAATTCGCGAGGTGGGAGGGTGGCGAGCAGTACTTC.

V is TRBV19 and J is TRBJ2-2; 8 bases fit TRBD2. The germline CDR1 and CDR2 sequences are LNHDA and SQIVND (reference sequence). J was trimmed by 4 bases and V by 7 bases; bases with no gene match: 14. CDR3 length: 17 amino acids. For the CDR3, the DNA is TGTGCCAGTACCACCACCGGGGGCGGGGGGTCCACCGGGGAGCTGTTTTTT. This gives the protein CASTTTGGGGSTGELFF.

A single count supports this clone. V usage is TRBV10-2 and J usage is TRBJ1-5; D gene ambiguous. This CDR3 region has 12 residues. With 4 bases removed from V and 4 bases from J, the gap between germline ends came to 5 bases. The germline V gene has CDR1 WSHSY and CDR2 SAAADI. CDR3 bases: TGCGCCAGCAGTGTAGTTAATCAGCCCCAGCATTTT. Translated, it gives CASSVVNQPQHF.

The gene calls are TRBV7-2 and TRBJ2-3; 9 bases fit TRBD2. V lost 5 bases, J lost 5 bases, and 11 bases stayed unmatched. Per the germline V gene, CDR1 is SGHTA and CDR2 is FQGNSA. This CDR3 has 16 residues. CDR3 loop: CASSQGAGGPIDTQYF. In nucleotides, the CDR3 is TGTGCCAGCAGCCAAGGGGCGGGGGGGCCGATAGATACGCAGTATTTT.

This clone has more than one count but fewer than ten. V and J are TRBV6-5 and TRBJ1-2; D uncertain. The CDR3 extends over 12 amino acids. Trimming left V 3 bases short and J 4 bases short, with 6 bases between. Germline V CDR1 and CDR2: MNHEY, SVGAGI. DNA for the CDR3: TGTGCCAGCAGTTATTTGGGCTATGGCTACACCTTC. Amino acids: CASSYLGYGYTF.

The chain couples TRBV7-2 to TRBJ2-1; D may correspond to TRBD1 or TRBD2 (5 bases each). V shed 2 bases and J shed 7 bases, with 15 bases lying between them. Germline lookup yields CDR1 SGHTA and CDR2 FQGNSA. The CDR3 sequence is 15 residues long. The CDR3 region has the DNA TGTGCCAGCAGCTTACCCCCCGGGGCGATAAATGAGCAGTTCTTC. Its translation: CASSLPPGAINEQFF.

The rearrangement uses TRBV5-1 and TRBJ1-3, with D maybe TRBD1 (6 bases). This CDR3 has 14 amino acids. V lost 4 bases and J lost 4, with 12 bases in between. Germline-derived CDR1 and CDR2 are SGHRS and YFSETQ. CDR3 sequence: CASSQTGDGNTIYF. CDR3 DNA sequence: TGCGCCAGCAGCCAGACAGGAGACGGAAACACCATATATTTT.

The rearrangement uses TRBV7-2 and TRBJ2-1; D possibly matches TRBD1 or TRBD2 (6 bases each). CDR1 and CDR2 (germline): SGHTA, FQGNSA. V lost 6 bases, J lost 4 bases, and 13 bases lay in between. The CDR3 totals 14 residues. The CDR3 bases are TGTGCCAGCAGGCCGGGGGCGCGGTACAATGAGCAGTTCTTC. The encoded protein is CASRPGARYNEQFF. Combining the CDR3 with reference TRBV7-2 and TRBJ2-1 gives the whole variable domain GAGVSQSPSNKVTEKGKDVELRCDPISGHTALYWYRQSLGQGLEFLIYFQGNSAPDKSGLPSDRFSAERTGGSVSTLTIQRTQQEDSAVYLCASRPGARYNEQFFGPGTRLTVL.